This entry is about one T cell receptor (beta chain). Repertoires were generated with immunoSEQ multiplex PCR, while TCRdb's copy carries only in-frame clones and drops some. The sample has 700,000 to 750,000 clones; roughly 88% are singletons. This specimen comes from a study of shared T cell receptors in the human thymus. CDR3 length: 13 residues. From germline, CDR1 is SNHLY and CDR2 FYNNEI. Trimming shortened V by 7 bases and J by 10 bases, and 19 bases separated the two germline ends. These data also formed part of another study, on human thymus T cells. Per that paper: Thymic as well as blood repertoires seemed to favor certain V and J genes unevenly. Related studies noted strongly shared thymic repertoires across unrelated people.

What was sequenced was thymocytes. This chain connects TRBV2 to TRBJ1-1, with TRBD1 as a possible D gene (6 bases). This clonotype was obtained from a girl less than two years old with a congenital heart defect. CDR3 sequence: CASKYRAPGTAFF. DNA of the CDR3: TGTGCCAGCAAATACAGGGCCCCTGGAACAGCTTTCTTT.